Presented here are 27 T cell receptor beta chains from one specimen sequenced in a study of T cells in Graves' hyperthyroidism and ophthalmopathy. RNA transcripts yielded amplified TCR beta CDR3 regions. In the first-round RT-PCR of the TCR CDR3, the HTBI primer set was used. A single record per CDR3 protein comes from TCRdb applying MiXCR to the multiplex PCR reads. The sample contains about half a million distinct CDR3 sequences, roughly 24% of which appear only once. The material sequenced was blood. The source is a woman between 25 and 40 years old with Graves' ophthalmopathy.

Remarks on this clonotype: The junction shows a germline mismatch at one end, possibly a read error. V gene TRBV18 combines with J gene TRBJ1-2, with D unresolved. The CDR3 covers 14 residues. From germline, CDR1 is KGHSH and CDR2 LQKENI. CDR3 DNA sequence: TGTGCCAGCTCACCGTTCCAGGAAAGTTATGGCTTCACCTTC. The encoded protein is CASSPFQESYGFTF. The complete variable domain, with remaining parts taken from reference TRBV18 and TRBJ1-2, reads NAGVMQNPRHLVRRRGQEARLRCSPMKGHSHVYWYRQLPEEGLKFMVYLQKENIIDESGMPKERFSAEFPKEGPSILRIQQVVRGDSAAYFCASSPFQESYGFTFGSGTRLTVV.

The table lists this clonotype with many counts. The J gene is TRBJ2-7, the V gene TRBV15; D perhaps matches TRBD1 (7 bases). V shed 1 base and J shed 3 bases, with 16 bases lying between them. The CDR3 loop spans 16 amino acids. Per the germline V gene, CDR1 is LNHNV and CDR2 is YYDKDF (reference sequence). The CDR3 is CATSRVAGGTNYEQYF. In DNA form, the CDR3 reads TGTGCCACCAGCAGAGTAGCAGGGGGGACGAACTACGAGCAGTACTTC.

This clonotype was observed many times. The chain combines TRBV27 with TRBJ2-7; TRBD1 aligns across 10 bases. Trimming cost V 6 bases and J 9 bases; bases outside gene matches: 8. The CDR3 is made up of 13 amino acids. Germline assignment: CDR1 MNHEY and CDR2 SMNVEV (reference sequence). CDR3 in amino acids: CASSPGQGSGQYF. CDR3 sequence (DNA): TGTGCCAGCAGCCCGGGACAGGGGTCCGGGCAGTACTTC.

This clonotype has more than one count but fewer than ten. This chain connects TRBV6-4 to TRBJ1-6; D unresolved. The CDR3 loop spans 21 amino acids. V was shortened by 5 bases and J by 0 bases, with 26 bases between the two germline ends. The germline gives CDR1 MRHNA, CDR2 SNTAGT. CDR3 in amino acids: CASSPPRNPWTDSSYNSPLHF. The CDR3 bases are TGTGCCAGCAGTCCGCCCAGAAACCCTTGGACGGATAGCTCCTATAATTCACCCCTCCACTTT.

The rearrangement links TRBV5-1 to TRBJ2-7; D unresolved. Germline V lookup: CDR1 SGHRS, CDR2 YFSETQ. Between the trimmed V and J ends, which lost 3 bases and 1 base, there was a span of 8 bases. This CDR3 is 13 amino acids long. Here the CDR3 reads CASSWSESYEQYF. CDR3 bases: TGCGCCAGCAGCTGGTCCGAATCCTACGAGCAGTACTTC.

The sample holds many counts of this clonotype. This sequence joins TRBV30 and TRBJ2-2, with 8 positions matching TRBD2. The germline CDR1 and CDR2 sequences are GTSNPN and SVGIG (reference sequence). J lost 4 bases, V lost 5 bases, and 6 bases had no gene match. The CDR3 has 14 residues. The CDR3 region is CAWRGGPGTGELFF. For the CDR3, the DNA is TGTGCCTGGCGGGGGGGGCCGGGCACCGGGGAGCTGTTTTTT.

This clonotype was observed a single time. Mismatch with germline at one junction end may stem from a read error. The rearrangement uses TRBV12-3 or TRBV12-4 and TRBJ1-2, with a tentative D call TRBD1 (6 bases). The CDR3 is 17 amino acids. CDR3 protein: CASSLGPWATGNYGYTF. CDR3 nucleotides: TGTGCCAGCAGTTTAGGGCCGTGGGCTACAGGGAACTACGGCTACACCTTC.

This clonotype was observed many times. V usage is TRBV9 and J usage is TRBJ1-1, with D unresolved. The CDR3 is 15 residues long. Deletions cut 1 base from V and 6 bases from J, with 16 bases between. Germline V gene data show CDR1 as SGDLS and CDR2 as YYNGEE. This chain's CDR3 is CASSVWTDPGSEAFF. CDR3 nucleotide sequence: TGTGCCAGCAGCGTATGGACCGACCCCGGGTCTGAAGCTTTCTTT.

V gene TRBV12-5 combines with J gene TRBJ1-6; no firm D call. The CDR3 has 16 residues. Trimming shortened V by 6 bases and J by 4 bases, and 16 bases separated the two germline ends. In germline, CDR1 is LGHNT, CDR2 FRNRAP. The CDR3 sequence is CASGNLWTEYNSPLHF. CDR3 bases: TGTGCTAGTGGGAACCTGTGGACGGAATATAATTCACCCCTCCACTTT. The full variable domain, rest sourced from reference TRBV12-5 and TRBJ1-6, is DARVTQTPRHKVTEMGQEVTMRCQPILGHNTVFWYRQTMMQGLELLAYFRNRAPLDDSGMPKDRFSAEMPDATLATLKIQPSEPRDSAVYFCASGNLWTEYNSPLHFGNGTRLTVT.

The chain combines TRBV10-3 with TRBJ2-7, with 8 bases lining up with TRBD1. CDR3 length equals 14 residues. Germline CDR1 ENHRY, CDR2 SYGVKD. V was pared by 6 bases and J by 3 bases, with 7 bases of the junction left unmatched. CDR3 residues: CAIRDREVSYEQYF. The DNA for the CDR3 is TGTGCCATCAGGGACAGGGAGGTCAGCTACGAGCAGTACTTC.

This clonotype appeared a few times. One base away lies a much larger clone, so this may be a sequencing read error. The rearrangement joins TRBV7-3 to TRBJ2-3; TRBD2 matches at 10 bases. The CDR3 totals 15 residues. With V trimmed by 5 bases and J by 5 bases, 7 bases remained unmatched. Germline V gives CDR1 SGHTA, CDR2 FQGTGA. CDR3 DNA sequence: TGTGCCAGCAGCCTCACTAGCGGGGTTGGAGATACGCAGTATTTT. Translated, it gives CASSLTSGVGDTQYF.

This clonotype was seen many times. The CDR3 nucleotides read TGTGCCAGCAGTCCCAGGACCCCAGGGGACTATGGCTACACCTTC. It translates to CASSPRTPGDYGYTF. This rearrangement joins TRBV6-1 to TRBJ1-2, with D possibly TRBD1 on 6 matching bases. Germline assignment: CDR1 MNHNS and CDR2 SASEGT. This CDR3 spans 15 amino acids. V was clipped by 5 bases and J by 3 bases, with 16 bases between them.

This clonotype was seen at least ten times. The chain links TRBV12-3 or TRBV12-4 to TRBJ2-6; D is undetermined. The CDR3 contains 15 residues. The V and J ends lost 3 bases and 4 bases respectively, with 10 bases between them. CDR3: CASSFRAIGANVLTF. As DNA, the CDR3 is TGTGCCAGCAGTTTCCGGGCAATCGGGGCCAACGTCCTGACTTTC.

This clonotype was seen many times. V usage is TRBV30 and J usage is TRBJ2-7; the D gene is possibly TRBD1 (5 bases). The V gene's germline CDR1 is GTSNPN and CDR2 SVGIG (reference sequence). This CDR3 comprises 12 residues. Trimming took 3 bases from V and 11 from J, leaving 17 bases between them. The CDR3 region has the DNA TGTGCCTGGAGCAGCTCCACCTCAGGGAAGTACTTC. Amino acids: CAWSSSTSGKYF.

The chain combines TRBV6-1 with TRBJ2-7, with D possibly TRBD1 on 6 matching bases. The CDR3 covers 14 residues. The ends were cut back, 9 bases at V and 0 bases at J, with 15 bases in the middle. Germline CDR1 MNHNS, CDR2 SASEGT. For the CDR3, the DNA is TGTGCCAGTAGCGAGGGGGATCCCTCCTACGAGCAGTACTTC. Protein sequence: CASSEGDPSYEQYF.

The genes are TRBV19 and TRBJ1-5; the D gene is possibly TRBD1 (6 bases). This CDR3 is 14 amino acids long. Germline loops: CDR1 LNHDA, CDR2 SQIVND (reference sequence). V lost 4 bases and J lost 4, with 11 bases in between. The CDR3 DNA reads TGTGCCAGTAGTAAACAGGGCTATAATCAGCCCCAGCATTTT. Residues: CASSKQGYNQPQHF.

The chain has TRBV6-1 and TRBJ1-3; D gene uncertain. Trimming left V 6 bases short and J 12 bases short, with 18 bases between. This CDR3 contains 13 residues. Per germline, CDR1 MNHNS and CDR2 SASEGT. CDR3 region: CASRPGPTAGIYF. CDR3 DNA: TGTGCCAGCAGGCCCGGCCCGACCGCGGGCATATATTTT.

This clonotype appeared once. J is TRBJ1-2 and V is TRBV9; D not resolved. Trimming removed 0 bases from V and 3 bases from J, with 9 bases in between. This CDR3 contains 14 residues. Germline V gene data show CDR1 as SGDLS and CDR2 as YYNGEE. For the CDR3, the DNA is TGTGCCAGCAGCGTAGAGGTCGGAGACTATGGCTACACCTTC. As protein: CASSVEVGDYGYTF.

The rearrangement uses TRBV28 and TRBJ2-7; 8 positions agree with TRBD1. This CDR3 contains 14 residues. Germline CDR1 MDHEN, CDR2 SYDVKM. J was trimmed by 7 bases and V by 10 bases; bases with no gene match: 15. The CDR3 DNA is TGTGCCACCCTTCCGACAGGGGAGCCTCGGGAGCAGTACTTC. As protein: CATLPTGEPREQYF.

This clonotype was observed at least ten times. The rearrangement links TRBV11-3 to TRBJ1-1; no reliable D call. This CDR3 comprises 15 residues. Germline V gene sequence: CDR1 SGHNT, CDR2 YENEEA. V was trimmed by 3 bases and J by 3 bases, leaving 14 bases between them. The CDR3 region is CASSFGRMRDTEAFF. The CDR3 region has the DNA TGTGCCAGCAGCTTTGGGCGAATGAGGGACACTGAAGCTTTCTTT. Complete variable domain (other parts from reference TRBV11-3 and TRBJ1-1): EAGVVQSPRYKIIEKKQPVAFWCNPISGHNTLYWYLQNLGQGPELLIRYENEEAVDDSQLPKDRFSAERLKGVDSTLKIQPAELGDSAVYLCASSFGRMRDTEAFFGQGTRLTVV.

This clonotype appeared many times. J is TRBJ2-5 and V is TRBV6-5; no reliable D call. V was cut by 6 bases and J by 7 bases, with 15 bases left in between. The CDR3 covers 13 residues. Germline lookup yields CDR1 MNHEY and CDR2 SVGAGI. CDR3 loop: CASRAKGWATQYF. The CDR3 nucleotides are TGTGCCAGCAGGGCTAAGGGTTGGGCGACCCAGTACTTC.

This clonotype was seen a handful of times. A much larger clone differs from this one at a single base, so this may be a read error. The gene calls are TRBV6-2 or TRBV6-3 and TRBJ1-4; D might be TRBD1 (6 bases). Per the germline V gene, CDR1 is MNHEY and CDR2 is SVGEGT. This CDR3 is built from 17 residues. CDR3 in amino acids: CASSSQQGSSTNEKLLF. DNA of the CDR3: TGTGCCAGCAGCTCCCAACAGGGTTCATCAACTAATGAAAAACTGTTGTTT.

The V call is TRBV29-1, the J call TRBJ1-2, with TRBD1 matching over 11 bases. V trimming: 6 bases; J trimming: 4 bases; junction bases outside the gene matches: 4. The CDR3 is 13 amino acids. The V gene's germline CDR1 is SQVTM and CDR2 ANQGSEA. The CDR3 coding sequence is TGCAGCGTCCGGGACAGGGGGTCCTATGGCTACACCTTC. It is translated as CSVRDRGSYGYTF.

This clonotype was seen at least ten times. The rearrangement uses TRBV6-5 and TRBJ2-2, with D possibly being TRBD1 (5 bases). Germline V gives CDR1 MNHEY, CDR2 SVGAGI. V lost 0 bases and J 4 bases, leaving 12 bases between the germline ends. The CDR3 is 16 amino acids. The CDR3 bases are TGTGCCAGCAGTTACTCGACTCCAGGGTCCACCGGGGAGCTGTTTTTT. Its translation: CASSYSTPGSTGELFF.

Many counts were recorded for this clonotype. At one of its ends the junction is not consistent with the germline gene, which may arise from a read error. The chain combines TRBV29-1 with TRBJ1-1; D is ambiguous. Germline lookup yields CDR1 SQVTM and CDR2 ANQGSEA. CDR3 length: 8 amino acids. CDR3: CSPNTILF. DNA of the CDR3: TGCAGCCCCAATACCATCCTCTTT.

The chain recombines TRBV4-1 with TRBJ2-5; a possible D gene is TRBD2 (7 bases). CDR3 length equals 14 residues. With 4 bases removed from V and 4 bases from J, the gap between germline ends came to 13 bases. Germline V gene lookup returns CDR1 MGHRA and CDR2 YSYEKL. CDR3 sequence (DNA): TGCGCCAGCAGCCCGAGGGGGGGGTTAGAGACCCAGTACTTC. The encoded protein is CASSPRGGLETQYF.

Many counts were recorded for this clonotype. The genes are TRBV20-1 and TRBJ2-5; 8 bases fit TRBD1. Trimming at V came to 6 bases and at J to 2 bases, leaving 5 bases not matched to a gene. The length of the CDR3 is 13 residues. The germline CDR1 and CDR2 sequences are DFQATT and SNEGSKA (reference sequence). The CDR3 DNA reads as TGCAGTGCGGACAGGGAAACGCAAGAGACCCAGTACTTC. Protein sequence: CSADRETQETQYF.